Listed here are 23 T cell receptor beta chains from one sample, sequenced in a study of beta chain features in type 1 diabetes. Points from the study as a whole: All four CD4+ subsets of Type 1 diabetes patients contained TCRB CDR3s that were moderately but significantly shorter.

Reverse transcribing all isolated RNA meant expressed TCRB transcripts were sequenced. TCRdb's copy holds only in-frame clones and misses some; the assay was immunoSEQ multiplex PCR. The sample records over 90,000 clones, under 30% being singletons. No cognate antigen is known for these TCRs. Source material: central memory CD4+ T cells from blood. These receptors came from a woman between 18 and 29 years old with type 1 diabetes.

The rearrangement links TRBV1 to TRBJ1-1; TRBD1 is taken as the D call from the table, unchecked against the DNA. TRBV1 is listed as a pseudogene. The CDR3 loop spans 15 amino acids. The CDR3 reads CTSSQTTAMNTEAFF. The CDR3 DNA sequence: TGCACCAGCAGCCAAACGACAGCTATGAACACTGAAGCTTTCTTT.

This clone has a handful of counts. The CDR3 loop reads CASSYSARGEQFF. The DNA of the CDR3 is TGTGCCAGCAGTTACTCGGCTAGGGGGGAGCAGTTCTTC. This chain links TRBV6-6 with TRBJ2-1; the D gene is possibly TRBD1 (6 bases). The length of the CDR3 is 13 residues. Trimming took 0 bases from V and 10 from J, leaving 10 bases between them. Germline loops: CDR1 MNHNY, CDR2 SVGAGI (reference sequence).

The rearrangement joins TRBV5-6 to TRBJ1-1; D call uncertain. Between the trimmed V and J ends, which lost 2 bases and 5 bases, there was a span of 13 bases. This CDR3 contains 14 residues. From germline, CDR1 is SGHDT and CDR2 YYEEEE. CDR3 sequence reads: CASSLGIRGTEAFF. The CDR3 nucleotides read TGTGCCAGCAGCTTAGGAATTCGGGGTACTGAAGCTTTCTTT. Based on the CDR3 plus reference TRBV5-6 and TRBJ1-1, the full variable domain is DAGVTQSPTHLIKTRGQQVTLRCSPKSGHDTVSWYQQALGQGPQFIFQYYEEEERQRGNFPDRFSGHQFPNYSSELNVNALLLGDSALYLCASSLGIRGTEAFFGQGTRLTVV.

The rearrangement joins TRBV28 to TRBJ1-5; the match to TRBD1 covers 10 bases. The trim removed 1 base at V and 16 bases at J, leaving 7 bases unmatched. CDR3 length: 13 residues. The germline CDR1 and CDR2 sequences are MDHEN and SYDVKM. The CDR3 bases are TGTGCCAGCAGTTTATCGGAGACAGGGGGCCCTCATTTT. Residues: CASSLSETGGPHF.

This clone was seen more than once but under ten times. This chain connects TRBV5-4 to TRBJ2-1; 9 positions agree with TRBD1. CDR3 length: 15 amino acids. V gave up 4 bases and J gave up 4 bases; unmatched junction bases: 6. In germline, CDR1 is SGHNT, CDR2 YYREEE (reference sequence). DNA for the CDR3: TGTGCCAGCAGCCCGGGACAGGGCATATACAATGAGCAGTTCTTC. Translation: CASSPGQGIYNEQFF. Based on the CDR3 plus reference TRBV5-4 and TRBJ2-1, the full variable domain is ETGVTQSPTHLIKTRGQQVTLRCSSQSGHNTVSWYQQALGQGPQFIFQYYREEENGRGNFPPRFSGLQFPNYSSELNVNALELDDSALYLCASSPGQGIYNEQFFGPGTRLTVL.

CDR3 in DNA: TGTGCCAGCAGCGTTAGCGGGAGGATCCATGAGCAGTTCTTC. It is translated as CASSVSGRIHEQFF. This sequence joins TRBV9 and TRBJ2-1; the match to TRBD2 covers 10 bases. Germline V gene data show CDR1 as SGDLS and CDR2 as YYNGEE. The CDR3 runs 14 residues. The junction had 4 bases not matched to a gene; V was cut back by 2 bases and J by 8 bases.

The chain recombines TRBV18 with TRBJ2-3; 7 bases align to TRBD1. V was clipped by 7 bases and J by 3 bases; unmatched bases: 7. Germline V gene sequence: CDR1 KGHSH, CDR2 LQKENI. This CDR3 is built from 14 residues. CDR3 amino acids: CASYRQGSTDTQYF. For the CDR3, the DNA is TGTGCCAGCTACAGACAGGGATCGACAGATACGCAGTATTTT.

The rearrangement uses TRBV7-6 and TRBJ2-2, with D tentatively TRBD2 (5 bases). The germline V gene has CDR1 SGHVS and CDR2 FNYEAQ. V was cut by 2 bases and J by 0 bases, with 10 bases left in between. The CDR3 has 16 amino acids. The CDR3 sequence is CASSLFVGANTGELFF. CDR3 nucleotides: TGTGCCAGCAGCTTATTTGTCGGGGCGAACACCGGGGAGCTGTTTTTT.

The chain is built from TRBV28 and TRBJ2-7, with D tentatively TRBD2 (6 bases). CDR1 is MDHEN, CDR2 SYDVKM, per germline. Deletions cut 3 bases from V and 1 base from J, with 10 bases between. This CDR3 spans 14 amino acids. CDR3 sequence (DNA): TGTGCCAGCAGTTTCCACGGGGGATCCTACGAGCAGTACTTC. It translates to CASSFHGGSYEQYF.

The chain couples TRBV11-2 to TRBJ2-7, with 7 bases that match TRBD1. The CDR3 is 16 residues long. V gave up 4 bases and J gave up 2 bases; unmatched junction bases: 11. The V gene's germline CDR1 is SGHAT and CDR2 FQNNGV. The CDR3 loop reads CASSSYRGPGAYEQYF. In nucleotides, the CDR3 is TGTGCCAGCAGCTCCTACAGGGGCCCCGGGGCCTACGAGCAGTACTTC.

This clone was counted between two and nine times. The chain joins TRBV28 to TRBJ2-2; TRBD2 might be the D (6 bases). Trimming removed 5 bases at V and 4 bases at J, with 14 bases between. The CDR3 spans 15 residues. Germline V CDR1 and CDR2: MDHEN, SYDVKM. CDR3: CASSPGLKSTGELFF. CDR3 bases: TGTGCCAGCAGTCCGGGACTCAAAAGCACCGGGGAGCTGTTTTTT.

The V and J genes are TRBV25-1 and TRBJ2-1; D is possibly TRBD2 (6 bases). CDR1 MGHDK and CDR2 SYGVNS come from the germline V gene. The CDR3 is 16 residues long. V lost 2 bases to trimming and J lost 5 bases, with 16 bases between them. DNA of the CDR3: TGTGCCAGCAGTGAACCCGGGGGACGGCCAAACAATGAGCAGTTCTTC. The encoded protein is CASSEPGGRPNNEQFF.

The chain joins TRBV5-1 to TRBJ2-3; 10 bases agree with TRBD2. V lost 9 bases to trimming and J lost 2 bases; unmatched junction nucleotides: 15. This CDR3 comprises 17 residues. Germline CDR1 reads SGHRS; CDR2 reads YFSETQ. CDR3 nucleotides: TGCGCCACCCCAGCGAAGAGACTAGCGGGTCTCACAGATACGCAGTATTTT. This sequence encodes CATPAKRLAGLTDTQYF.

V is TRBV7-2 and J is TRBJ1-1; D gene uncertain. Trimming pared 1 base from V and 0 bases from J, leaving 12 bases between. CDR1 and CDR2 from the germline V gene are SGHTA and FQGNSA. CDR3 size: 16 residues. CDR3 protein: CASSLDSRSLNTEAFF. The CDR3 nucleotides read TGTGCCAGCAGCTTAGATAGTCGGAGTTTGAACACTGAAGCTTTCTTT.

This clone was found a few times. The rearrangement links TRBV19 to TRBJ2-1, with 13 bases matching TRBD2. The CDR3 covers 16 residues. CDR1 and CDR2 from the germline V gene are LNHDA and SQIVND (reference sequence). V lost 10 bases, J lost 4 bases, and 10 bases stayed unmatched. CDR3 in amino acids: CATFQTGLAGYNEQFF. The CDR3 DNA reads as TGTGCCACTTTCCAAACGGGACTAGCGGGATACAATGAGCAGTTCTTC.

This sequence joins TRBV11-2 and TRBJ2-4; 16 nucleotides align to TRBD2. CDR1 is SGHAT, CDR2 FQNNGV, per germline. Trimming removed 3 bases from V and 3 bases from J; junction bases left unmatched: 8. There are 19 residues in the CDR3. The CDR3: CASSFEGLAGGRVKNIQYF. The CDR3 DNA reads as TGTGCCAGCAGCTTCGAGGGACTAGCGGGAGGGCGGGTCAAAAACATTCAGTACTTC.

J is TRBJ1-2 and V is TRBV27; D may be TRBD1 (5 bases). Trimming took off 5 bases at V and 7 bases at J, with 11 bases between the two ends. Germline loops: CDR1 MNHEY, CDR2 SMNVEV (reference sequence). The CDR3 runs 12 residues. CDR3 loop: CASSGQGGGYTF. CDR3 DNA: TGTGCCAGCAGTGGCCAGGGAGGTGGCTACACCTTC.

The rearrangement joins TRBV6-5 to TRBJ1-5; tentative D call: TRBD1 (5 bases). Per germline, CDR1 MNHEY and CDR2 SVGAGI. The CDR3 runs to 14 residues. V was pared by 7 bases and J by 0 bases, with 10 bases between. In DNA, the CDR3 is TGTGCCAGCAACCTGGGGCTTAGCAATCAGCCCCAGCATTTT. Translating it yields CASNLGLSNQPQHF.

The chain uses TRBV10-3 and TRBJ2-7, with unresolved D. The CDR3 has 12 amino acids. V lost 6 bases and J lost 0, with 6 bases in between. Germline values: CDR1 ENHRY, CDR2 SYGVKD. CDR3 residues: CAISPGSYEQYV. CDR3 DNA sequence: TGTGCCATCAGCCCAGGCTCCTACGAGCAGTACGTC.

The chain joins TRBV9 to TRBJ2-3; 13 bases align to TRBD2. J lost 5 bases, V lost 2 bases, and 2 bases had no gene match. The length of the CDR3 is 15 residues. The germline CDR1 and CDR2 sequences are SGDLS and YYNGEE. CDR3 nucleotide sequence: TGTGCCAGCAGCGTCGGACTAGCGGGAGAAGATACGCAGTATTTT. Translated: CASSVGLAGEDTQYF.

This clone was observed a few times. CDR3 coding DNA: TGTGCCACCCGACGGGATCAAAGCACAGATACGCAGTATTTT. It encodes CATRRDQSTDTQYF. This rearrangement joins TRBV2 to TRBJ2-3; tentatively, D is TRBD2 (5 bases). Germline V gives CDR1 SNHLY, CDR2 FYNNEI. V was shortened by 10 bases and J by 0 bases, with 14 bases between the two germline ends. The CDR3 is made up of 14 amino acids. Based on the CDR3 plus reference TRBV2 and TRBJ2-3, the full variable domain is EPEVTQTPSHQVTQMGQEVILRCVPISNHLYFYWYRQILGQKVEFLVSFYNNEISEKSEIFDDQFSVERPDGSNFTLKIRSTKLEDSAMYFCATRRDQSTDTQYFGPGTRLTVL.

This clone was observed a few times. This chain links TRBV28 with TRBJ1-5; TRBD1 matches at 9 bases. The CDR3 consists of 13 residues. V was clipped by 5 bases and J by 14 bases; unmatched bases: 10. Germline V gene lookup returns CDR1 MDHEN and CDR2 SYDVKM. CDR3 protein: CASSTLDRGNKHF. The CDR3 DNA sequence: TGTGCCAGCAGTACCTTAGACAGGGGGAATAAGCATTTT.

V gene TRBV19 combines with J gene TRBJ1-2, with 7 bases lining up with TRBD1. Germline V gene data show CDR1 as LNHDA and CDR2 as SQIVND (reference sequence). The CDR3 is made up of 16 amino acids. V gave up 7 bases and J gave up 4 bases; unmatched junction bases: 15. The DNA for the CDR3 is TGTGCCAGTAAGAGAGAGTCGACAGGGAACTTCTATGGCTACACCTTC. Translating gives CASKRESTGNFYGYTF.